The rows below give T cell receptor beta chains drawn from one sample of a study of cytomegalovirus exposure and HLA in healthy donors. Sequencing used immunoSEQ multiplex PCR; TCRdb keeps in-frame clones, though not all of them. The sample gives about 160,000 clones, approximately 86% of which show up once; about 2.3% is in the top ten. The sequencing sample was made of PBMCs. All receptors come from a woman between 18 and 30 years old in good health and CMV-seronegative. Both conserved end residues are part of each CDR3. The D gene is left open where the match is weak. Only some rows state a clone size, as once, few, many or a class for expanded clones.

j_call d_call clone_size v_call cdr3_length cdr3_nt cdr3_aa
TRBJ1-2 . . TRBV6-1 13 TGTGCCAGCAGTGAAAGACAGGTGAAGGGCTACACCTTC CASSERQVKGYTF
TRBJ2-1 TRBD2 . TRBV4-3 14 TGCGCCAGCAGCACCCAGACTAGCGCCGATGAGCAGTTCTTC CASSTQTSADEQFF
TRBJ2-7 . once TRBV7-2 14 TGTGCCAGCAGCCCTTCATATCCGGGAAACGAGCAGTACTTC CASSPSYPGNEQYF
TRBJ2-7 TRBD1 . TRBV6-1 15 TGTGCCAGCAGGCCCGGAACAGGGGGCAGTTACGAGCAGTACTTC CASRPGTGGSYEQYF
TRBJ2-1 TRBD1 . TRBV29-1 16 TGCAGCGTTGAGCCGGCTTCACAGGGGTTTTACAATGAGCAGTTCTTC CSVEPASQGFYNEQFF
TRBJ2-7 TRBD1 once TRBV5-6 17 TGTGCCAGCAGCTCCCCCTACCGGGACAGGGTCTCCTACGAGCAGTACTTC CASSSPYRDRVSYEQYF
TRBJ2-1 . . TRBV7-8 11 TGTGCCAGCAGCTACACGATTGAGCAGTTCTTC CASSYTIEQFF
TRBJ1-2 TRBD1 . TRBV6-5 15 TGTGCCAGCAGTTACCGAGGTGGGACAGGGGAAGGCTACACCTTC CASSYRGGTGEGYTF
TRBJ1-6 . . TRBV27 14 TGTGCCAGCAGTTATACCCCCGGGAATTCACCCCTCCACTTT CASSYTPGNSPLHF
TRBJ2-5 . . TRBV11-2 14 TGTGCCAGCAGCTTAGAAAGCGGGCAAGAGACCCAGTACTTC CASSLESGQETQYF
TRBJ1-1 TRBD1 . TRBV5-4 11 TGTGCCATCCTCAGGGGGACTGAAGCTTTCTTT CAILRGTEAFF
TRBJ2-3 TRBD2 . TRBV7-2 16 TGTGCCAGCAGCCCCCAGCCTCAAGCGGGGGGTGATACGCAGTATTTT CASSPQPQAGGDTQYF
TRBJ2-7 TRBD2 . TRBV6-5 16 TGTGCCAGCAGTTTCCTGGGGACTAGTATCGCCTACGAGCAGTACTTC CASSFLGTSIAYEQYF
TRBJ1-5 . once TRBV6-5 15 TGTGCCAGCAGCCACCGTTGGGGGGGCAATCAGCCCCAGCATTTT CASSHRWGGNQPQHF
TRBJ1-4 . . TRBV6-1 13 TGTGCCAGCACCAGGATGACTAATGAAAAACTGTTTTTT CASTRMTNEKLFF
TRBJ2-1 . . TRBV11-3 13 TGTGCCAGCAGCCCCTTAACTAGCAACAAGCAGTTCTTC CASSPLTSNKQFF
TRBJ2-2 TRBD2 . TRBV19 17 TGTGCCAGTAGTCCTAGCGGGGGGGCTTTTAGTCCCGGGGAGCTGTTTTTT CASSPSGGAFSPGELFF
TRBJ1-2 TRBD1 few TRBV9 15 TGTGCCAGCAGCGCACCGGGACAGGGGATAGTAAGCTACACCTTC CASSAPGQGIVSYTF
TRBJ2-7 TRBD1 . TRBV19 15 TGTGCCAGTAGTATGGGACAGGGGGCTGTCTACGAGCAGTACTTC CASSMGQGAVYEQYF
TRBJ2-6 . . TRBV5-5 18 TGTGCCAGCAGCTCTAGCTCGGGGTCCCTCTCTGGGGCCAACGTCCTGACTTTC CASSSSSGSLSGANVLTF
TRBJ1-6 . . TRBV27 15 TGTGCCAGCAGTTTAAGTTTTAGTGAGAATTCACCCCTCCACTTT CASSLSFSENSPLHF
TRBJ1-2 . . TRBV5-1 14 TGCGCCAGCAGCGCGGTACAGGTACTCGATGGCTACACCTTC CASSAVQVLDGYTF
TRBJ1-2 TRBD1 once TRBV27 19 TGTGCCAGCAGTTTGAGGTACCGGGACAGGTCTGGGGGAACCTATGGCTACACCTTC CASSLRYRDRSGGTYGYTF
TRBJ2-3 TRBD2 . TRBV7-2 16 TGTGCCAGCAGCGCGTTAGCGGGAGGCAGTGGAGATACGCAGTATTTT CASSALAGGSGDTQYF
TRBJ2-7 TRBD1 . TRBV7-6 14 TGTGCCAGCAGCTCCGGACAGGGTGGGTACGAGCAGTACTTC CASSSGQGGYEQYF
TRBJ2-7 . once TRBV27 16 TGTGCCAGCAACCCCACGCCTTCCGGCGGACTAAACGAGCAGTACTTC CASNPTPSGGLNEQYF
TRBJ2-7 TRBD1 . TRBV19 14 TGTGCCAGTTCCCGACAGGGGTTGTCCTACGAGCAGTACTTC CASSRQGLSYEQYF
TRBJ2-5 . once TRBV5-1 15 TGCGCCAGCAGCTTGGCCCCAGTCCCATCAGAGACCCAGTACTTC CASSLAPVPSETQYF
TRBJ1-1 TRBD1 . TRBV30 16 TGTGCCTCGAAGGAAGGGACAGGGAAAATGAACACTGAAGCTTTCTTT CASKEGTGKMNTEAFF
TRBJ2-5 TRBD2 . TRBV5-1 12 TGCGCCAGCAGTCTTAGCGGGGAGACCCAGTACTTC CASSLSGETQYF
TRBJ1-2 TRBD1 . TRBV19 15 TGTGCCAGTAGTCTGCGCCGAGACAGGGCAATCCGCTACACCTTC CASSLRRDRAIRYTF
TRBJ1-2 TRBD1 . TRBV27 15 TGTGCCAGCAGTTCCCTCACAGGGGAATGGCAGGGCTACACCTTC CASSSLTGEWQGYTF
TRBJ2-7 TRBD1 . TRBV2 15 TGTGCCAGCAGAGCCCAGACAGGGCCCACCTACGAGCAGTACTTC CASRAQTGPTYEQYF
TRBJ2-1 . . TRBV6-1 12 TGTGCCAGCAGTACCCGGGACAATGAGCAGTTCTTC CASSTRDNEQFF
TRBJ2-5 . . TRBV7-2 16 TGTGCCAGCAGCTTTAGAGGAGCGAGGAATCAAGAGACCCAGTACTTC CASSFRGARNQETQYF
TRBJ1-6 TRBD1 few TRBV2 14 TGTGCCAGCAGCGAGACAGGGATCGGATCACCCCTCCACTTT CASSETGIGSPLHF
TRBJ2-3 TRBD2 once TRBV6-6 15 TGTGCCAGCAGGACGACTAGCGGACACACAGATACGCAGTATTTT CASRTTSGHTDTQYF
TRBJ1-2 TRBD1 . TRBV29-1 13 TGCAGCGTTGTAATCGACAGGGCCTATGGCTACACCTTC CSVVIDRAYGYTF
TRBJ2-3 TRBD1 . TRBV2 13 TGTGCCACCCGGGACAGGGTAACAGATACGCAGTATTTT CATRDRVTDTQYF
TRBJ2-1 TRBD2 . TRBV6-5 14 TGTGCCAGCAGTTATAGGACTAGCGGCAATGAGCAGTTCTTC CASSYRTSGNEQFF
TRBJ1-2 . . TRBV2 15 TGTGCCAGCAAAGTTTGGGGCTATGGGAACGATGGCTACACCTTC CASKVWGYGNDGYTF
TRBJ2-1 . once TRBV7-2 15 TGTGCCAGCAGCTCCACGACAGGATCCTGGTATGAGCAGTTCTTC CASSSTTGSWYEQFF
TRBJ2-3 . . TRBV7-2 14 TGTGCCAGCAGCGAAGCCCCAAGAGCAGATACGCAGTATTTT CASSEAPRADTQYF
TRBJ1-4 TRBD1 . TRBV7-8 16 TGTGCCAGCAGCTTAGCGCCCGGACAGGCCCAGTGGAAACTGTTTTTT CASSLAPGQAQWKLFF
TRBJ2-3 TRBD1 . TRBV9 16 TGTGCCAGCAGCGCCGCCATAGGGACAGGCACAGATACGCAGTATTTT CASSAAIGTGTDTQYF
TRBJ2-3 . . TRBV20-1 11 TGCAGTGCTTATAGCACAGATACGCAGTATTTT CSAYSTDTQYF
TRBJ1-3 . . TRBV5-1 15 TGCGCCAGCAGCCACGACATGACCTCTGGAAACACCATATATTTT CASSHDMTSGNTIYF
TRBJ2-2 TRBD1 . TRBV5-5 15 TGTGCCAGCAGCACGAGGGGACAGGGAACCGGGGAGCTGTTTTTT CASSTRGQGTGELFF
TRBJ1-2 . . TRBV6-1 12 TGTGCCAGCAGTCCCAGGGTTTACGGCTACACCTTC CASSPRVYGYTF
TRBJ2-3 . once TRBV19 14 TGTGCCAGTAGTCTACGCTCTAGCACAGATACGCAGTATTTT CASSLRSSTDTQYF
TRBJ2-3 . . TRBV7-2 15 TGTGCCAGCAGCTTGGACGGCGGGAACACAGATACGCAGTATTTT CASSLDGGNTDTQYF
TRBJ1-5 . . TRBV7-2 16 TGTGCCAGCAGCCCCAGTGGGCCCTTTAGCAATCAGCCCCAGCATTTT CASSPSGPFSNQPQHF
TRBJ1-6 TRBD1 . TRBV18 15 TGTGCCAGCTCACCCTCGACAGGGAACAATTCACCCCTCCACTTT CASSPSTGNNSPLHF